This T cell receptor (beta chain) was identified during a study of cytomegalovirus exposure and HLA in healthy donors. In the study overall: Across more than 350 genotyped donors, approximately 81% landed in the Caucasian-associated ancestry cluster.

Healthy bone marrow donors made up the donor group. Nominally healthy donors were sampled, though unrecorded immune exposures were likely. Germline values: CDR1 SGHRS, CDR2 YFSETQ. The CDR3 runs 14 residues. V lost 0 bases and J 6 bases, leaving 10 bases between the germline ends. This clone was seen only a few times. The PCR made use of 60 Vbeta and 13 Jbeta primers. The protocol was immunoSEQ multiplex PCR, while the TCRdb copy is restricted to in-frame clones and leaves out a portion. The sample includes roughly 130,000 clones, about 76% of them seen just once. Sequences were obtained from PBMCs. The receptor was isolated from a man in his forties in good health and CMV-seropositive. The chain joins TRBV5-1 to TRBJ2-1, with D maybe TRBD2 (5 bases). This CDR3 reads CASSLDGVGNEQFF. CDR3 in DNA: TGCGCCAGCAGCTTGGACGGGGTTGGCAATGAGCAGTTCTTC.